The rows below give T cell receptor beta chains drawn from one sample of a study of cytotoxic CD8 clonotypes in ibrutinib-treated CLL. Sequenced by immunoSEQ multiplex PCR; TCRdb stores in-frame clones only, minus some. Found here are some 290,000 clones, about 80% of them singletons; the top ten hold roughly 7%. Here the sequenced sample was PBMCs, taken before ibrutinib treatment. These receptors all come from a human donor with chronic lymphocytic leukemia. The CDR3 runs from the conserved cysteine through the conserved F or W. A D gene is named only where the DNA matches it firmly. Clone size appears in some rows only: once, few, many, or a class for an expanded clone.

J: TRBJ2-1; D: TRBD2; size: NA; V: TRBV10-3; CDR3: CAITASGQGNEQFF; DNA: TGTGCCATCACCGCTAGCGGACAAGGCAATGAGCAGTTCTTC
J: TRBJ1-1; D: NA; size: NA; V: TRBV7-9; CDR3: CASSYNSEAFF; DNA: TGTGCCAGCAGCTATAACTCAGAAGCTTTCTTT
J: TRBJ2-5; D: TRBD2; size: NA; V: TRBV7-8; CDR3: CASSKTSASQYF; DNA: TGTGCCAGCAGCAAAACTAGCGCTTCCCAGTACTTC
J: TRBJ2-7; D: NA; size: NA; V: TRBV20-1; CDR3: CSAPRNYEQYF; DNA: TGCAGTGCTCCAAGGAACTACGAGCAGTACTTC
J: TRBJ2-1; D: NA; size: NA; V: TRBV27; CDR3: CASSLGPQGTHEQFF; DNA: TGTGCCAGCAGTTTAGGCCCACAGGGTACCCATGAGCAGTTCTTC
J: TRBJ2-5; D: NA; size: NA; V: TRBV14; CDR3: CASSHYAGTPRGETQYF; DNA: TGTGCCAGCAGCCATTACGCCGGGACCCCCAGGGGAGAGACCCAGTACTTC
J: TRBJ1-5; D: TRBD1; size: NA; V: TRBV18; CDR3: CASSLTGDDLPQHF; DNA: TGTGCCAGCTCACTGACAGGGGACGATCTACCCCAGCATTTT
J: TRBJ2-1; D: TRBD2; size: few; V: TRBV4-1; CDR3: CASSQDRLAGNEQFF; DNA: TGCGCCAGCAGCCAAGATCGACTAGCGGGGAATGAGCAGTTCTTC
J: TRBJ1-5; D: TRBD1; size: once; V: TRBV5-6; CDR3: CASSGAGTGYQPQHF; DNA: TGTGCCAGCAGCGGCGCCGGGACAGGGTATCAGCCCCAGCATTTT
J: TRBJ2-1; D: TRBD1; size: NA; V: TRBV29-1; CDR3: CSVAIAPGEGASFHNEQFF; DNA: TGCAGCGTTGCTATCGCCCCTGGTGAGGGGGCCAGTTTTCACAATGAGCAGTTCTTC
J: TRBJ1-2; D: NA; size: NA; V: TRBV19; CDR3: CASNPRADYGYTF; DNA: TGTGCCTCAAATCCCAGGGCGGACTATGGCTACACCTTC
J: TRBJ2-7; D: NA; size: NA; V: TRBV7-9; CDR3: CASSTPRIRAGDREYEQYF; DNA: TGTGCCAGCAGCACTCCACGCATAAGGGCGGGGGACAGAGAATACGAGCAGTACTTC
J: TRBJ1-5; D: NA; size: NA; V: TRBV6-6; CDR3: CASSYSPGMSNQPQHF; DNA: TGTGCCAGCAGTTACTCGCCAGGGATGAGCAATCAGCCCCAGCATTTT
J: TRBJ2-3; D: TRBD2; size: few; V: TRBV25-1; CDR3: CASSDLLADDTDTQYF; DNA: TGTGCCAGCAGTGATCTCCTAGCGGATGACACAGATACGCAGTATTTT
J: TRBJ2-7; D: TRBD1; size: NA; V: TRBV5-1; CDR3: CASSLLGQGMGEQYF; DNA: TGCGCCAGCAGCTTGTTGGGACAGGGGATGGGTGAGCAGTACTTC
J: TRBJ1-5; D: NA; size: NA; V: TRBV28; CDR3: CASSPHRGDNQPQHF; DNA: TGTGCCAGCAGTCCCCATCGGGGGGACAATCAGCCCCAGCATTTT